These 22 T cell receptor beta chains share one sample of origin, sequenced in a study of cytomegalovirus exposure and HLA in healthy donors. Amplification used 60 Vbeta primers and 13 Jbeta primers. Produced via immunoSEQ multiplex PCR; TCRdb's table is partial and in-frame only. The sample contains tens of thousands of clones, about 79% of which appear only once. Sequenced sample: PBMCs. The receptors originated from a male donor in good health and CMV-seropositive.

The gene calls are TRBV9 and TRBJ2-3; D unclear. The germline gives CDR1 SGDLS, CDR2 YYNGEE. V gave up 3 bases and J gave up 2 bases, with 4 bases separating them. There are 12 residues in the CDR3. CDR3 protein: CASSASTDTQYF. DNA of the CDR3: TGTGCCAGCAGCGCTTCCACAGATACGCAGTATTTT. The full variable domain, rest sourced from reference TRBV9 and TRBJ2-3, is DSGVTQTPKHLITATGQRVTLRCSPRSGDLSVYWYQQSLDQGLQFLIQYYNGEERAKGNILERFSAQQFPDLHSELNLSSLELGDSALYFCASSASTDTQYFGPGTRLTVL.

The CDR3: CASSEGDRGGNTIYF. The CDR3 DNA follows: TGTGCCAGCAGTGAAGGGGACAGGGGTGGAAACACCATATATTTT. V usage is TRBV2 and J usage is TRBJ1-3, with 10 bases identical to TRBD1. The germline V gene encodes CDR1 SNHLY and CDR2 FYNNEI. V lost 1 base and J lost 3; bases outside the gene matches: 0. The CDR3 consists of 15 residues.

This clone was observed once. The chain couples TRBV4-2 to TRBJ2-5; 15 nucleotides align to TRBD2. Germline lookup yields CDR1 LGHNA and CDR2 YNFKEQ. With V trimmed by 3 bases and J by 0 bases, 8 bases remained unmatched. This CDR3 spans 19 amino acids. CDR3 protein: CASSQERWTSGGDQETQYF. CDR3 in DNA: TGTGCCAGCAGCCAGGAACGTTGGACTAGCGGGGGGGACCAAGAGACCCAGTACTTC.

The V call is TRBV4-1, the J call TRBJ2-2; possibly TRBD2 for D (5 bases). The germline V gene encodes CDR1 MGHRA and CDR2 YSYEKL. This CDR3 is 15 amino acids long. Trimming removed 2 bases from V and 3 bases from J, with 10 bases in between. Written as DNA, the CDR3 is TGCGCCAGCAGCCAACTTCGGGGATACACCGGGGAGCTGTTTTTT. Translating it yields CASSQLRGYTGELFF.

J is TRBJ2-3 and V is TRBV21-1; the D segment call TRBD1 is taken from the table without a DNA check. TRBV21-1 is deemed a pseudogene. The CDR3 is made up of 15 amino acids. CDR3 protein: CASSKEGAGGNTQYF. The CDR3 bases are TGTGCCAGCAGCAAAGAGGGGGCAGGAGGCAATACGCAGTATTTT.

This chain uses TRBV21-1 with TRBJ2-7; the table's D call of TRBD1 was not tested on the DNA. TRBV21-1 is annotated as a pseudogene. There are 21 residues in the CDR3. Here the CDR3 reads CASSKGRPERPRTFRSYEQYF. The CDR3 DNA sequence: TGTGCCAGCAGCAAGGGTCGTCCGGAACGACCCCGGACATTTCGGTCCTACGAGCAGTACTTC.

J is TRBJ2-3 and V is TRBV2; 9 bases are a match to TRBD2. Germline V gene data show CDR1 as SNHLY and CDR2 as FYNNEI. The V and J ends lost 6 bases and 2 bases, in that order; junction bases with no gene match: 9. This CDR3 comprises 16 residues. The CDR3: CASRARASGTTDTQYF. DNA for the CDR3: TGTGCCAGCAGGGCGCGGGCTAGCGGGACCACAGATACGCAGTATTTT.

V usage is TRBV28 and J usage is TRBJ1-3; the D gene is possibly TRBD1 (6 bases). V gave up 4 bases and J gave up 4 bases, with 11 bases separating them. In germline, CDR1 is MDHEN, CDR2 SYDVKM. This CDR3 spans 14 amino acids. The CDR3 DNA follows: TGTGCCAGCAGTTCAGGACAGAGGGGAAACACCATATATTTT. Protein: CASSSGQRGNTIYF.

This clone was recorded a few times. The rearrangement joins TRBV5-4 to TRBJ1-1; D possibly corresponds to TRBD1 (5 bases). The ends were cut back, 4 bases at V and 4 bases at J, with 20 bases in the middle. This CDR3 comprises 16 residues. Germline assignment: CDR1 SGHNT and CDR2 YYREEE (reference sequence). The CDR3 loop reads CASSPLGGGGPTEAFF. Here the CDR3 DNA reads TGTGCCAGCAGCCCCCTTGGGGGAGGCGGTCCCACTGAAGCTTTCTTT. Based on the CDR3 plus reference TRBV5-4 and TRBJ1-1, the full variable domain is ETGVTQSPTHLIKTRGQQVTLRCSSQSGHNTVSWYQQALGQGPQFIFQYYREEENGRGNFPPRFSGLQFPNYSSELNVNALELDDSALYLCASSPLGGGGPTEAFFGQGTRLTVV.

Only one count was recorded for this clone. This chain links TRBV9 with TRBJ2-2; 9 bases align to TRBD2. Trimming at V came to 4 bases and at J to 3 bases, leaving 13 bases not matched to a gene. Germline CDR1 is SGDLS and CDR2 is YYNGEE. The CDR3 is 18 amino acids. In nucleotides, the CDR3 is TGTGCCAGCAGCCCTTTTCGACTAGCGGCCAACTACACCGGGGAGCTGTTTTTT. It translates to CASSPFRLAANYTGELFF.

In its sample, this clone was seen many times. The gene calls are TRBV9 and TRBJ2-7, with a weak D call TRBD2 (5 bases). CDR3 length: 13 residues. CDR1 is SGDLS and CDR2 is YYNGEE in the germline V gene. V lost 3 bases and J lost 0, with 7 bases in between. The CDR3 DNA reads as TGTGCCAGCAGCGGAGGGAGCTCCTACGAGCAGTACTTC. Residues: CASSGGSSYEQYF.

V gene TRBV10-3 combines with J gene TRBJ2-2; 9 nucleotides agree with TRBD2. The CDR3 extends over 15 amino acids. Germline assignment: CDR1 ENHRY and CDR2 SYGVKD. Losses at the gene ends were 7 bases for V and 1 base for J; bases not matched to a gene: 4. CDR3 in DNA: TGTGCCATCAATAGCGGGGGCCGGAACACCGGGGAGCTGTTTTTT. Amino acids: CAINSGGRNTGELFF.

The count of this clone is one. The chain combines TRBV5-1 with TRBJ2-5, with D possibly being TRBD2 (5 bases). This CDR3 has 16 residues. The germline CDR1 and CDR2 sequences are SGHRS and YFSETQ. Between the trimmed V and J ends, which lost 2 bases and 5 bases, there was a span of 19 bases. The CDR3 sequence: CASSFEAVAGTETQYF. The DNA of the CDR3 is TGCGCCAGCAGCTTCGAAGCGGTGGCCGGAACGGAGACCCAGTACTTC.

This clone showed up just a few times. The J gene is TRBJ2-7, the V gene TRBV5-6; 7 nucleotides agree with TRBD1. V lost 0 bases to trimming and J lost 11 bases; unmatched junction nucleotides: 2. The CDR3 has 11 amino acids. CDR1 is SGHDT, CDR2 YYEEEE, per germline. The CDR3 reads CASSLGGTEYF. CDR3 sequence (DNA): TGTGCCAGCAGCTTGGGGGGGACAGAGTACTTC.

The CDR3 DNA reads TGTGCCAGTAGGGGAATGGGACAGGGGTCCTACGAGCAGTACTTC. It is translated as CASRGMGQGSYEQYF. The chain couples TRBV19 to TRBJ2-7; 10 nucleotides agree with TRBD1. Per the germline V gene, CDR1 is LNHDA and CDR2 is SQIVND (reference sequence). The trim removed 6 bases at V and 1 base at J, leaving 6 bases unmatched. The CDR3 is made up of 15 amino acids.

This chain joins TRBV6-1 and TRBJ1-5; the D is unclear. Trimming took 4 bases from V and 7 from J, leaving 11 bases between them. The CDR3 has 13 residues. The germline gives CDR1 MNHNS, CDR2 SASEGT. CDR3 region: CASSGVLEQPQHF. CDR3 DNA: TGTGCCAGCAGTGGCGTGTTGGAGCAGCCCCAGCATTTT.

This chain joins TRBV6-5 and TRBJ1-1, with no clear D. This CDR3 comprises 13 residues. V lost 0 bases and J 4 bases, leaving 6 bases between the germline ends. CDR1 and CDR2 (germline): MNHEY, SVGAGI. This chain's CDR3 is CASSYSYGTEAFF. Written as DNA, the CDR3 is TGTGCCAGCAGTTACTCATACGGCACTGAAGCTTTCTTT.

V usage is TRBV6-1 and J usage is TRBJ2-7; D is ambiguous. The CDR3 spans 15 residues. V lost 1 base to trimming and J lost 1 base, with 11 bases between them. Germline values: CDR1 MNHNS, CDR2 SASEGT. The CDR3 DNA is TGTGCCAGCAGTGAAGTGGCAGGTCGGTCCTACGAGCAGTACTTC. This encodes CASSEVAGRSYEQYF.

The chain recombines TRBV28 with TRBJ1-1; D is unresolved. Trimming stripped 4 bases from V and 2 bases from J, with 8 bases between. This CDR3 is built from 13 residues. Germline lookup yields CDR1 MDHEN and CDR2 SYDVKM. The CDR3 nucleotides are TGTGCCAGCAGTTCGGGTCTCAACACTGAAGCTTTCTTT. Amino acid sequence: CASSSGLNTEAFF.

The V and J genes are TRBV12-5 and TRBJ1-3; TRBD1 aligns across 7 bases. Losses at the gene ends were 2 bases for V and 8 bases for J; bases not matched to a gene: 3. This CDR3 is built from 13 residues. Germline V gene lookup returns CDR1 LGHNT and CDR2 FRNRAP. CDR3 protein: CASGLYRGHTIYF. The CDR3 nucleotides read TGTGCTAGTGGTTTGTACAGGGGACACACCATATATTTT.

The rearrangement links TRBV5-4 to TRBJ2-5; D perhaps matches TRBD1 (6 bases). This CDR3 has 15 amino acids. Trimming took off 2 bases at V and 2 bases at J, with 13 bases between the two ends. Germline-derived CDR1 and CDR2 are SGHNT and YYREEE (reference sequence). The CDR3: CASSFPNTGQETQYF. The CDR3 bases are TGTGCCAGCAGCTTTCCGAATACAGGGCAAGAGACCCAGTACTTC.

The CDR3 nucleotides are TGTGCCAGCAGCTCACAGGGGGGAGGTGAAGAGACCCAGTACTTC. Translation gives CASSSQGGGEETQYF. The chain combines TRBV7-2 with TRBJ2-5; 8 bases map to TRBD1. The CDR3 spans 15 residues. Germline V CDR1 and CDR2: SGHTA, FQGNSA. Unmatched junction bases numbered 7, after V lost 4 bases and J lost 3 bases. Variable domain in full (rest from reference TRBV7-2 and TRBJ2-5): GAGVSQSPSNKVTEKGKDVELRCDPISGHTALYWYRQSLGQGLEFLIYFQGNSAPDKSGLPSDRFSAERTGGSVSTLTIQRTQQEDSAVYLCASSSQGGGEETQYFGPGTRLLVL.